The 27 T cell receptor beta chains below all came from one sample that was sequenced in a study of T-cell memory formation after mild COVID-19. TCRdb redid the calling of the 5' RACE reads with MiXCR, one entry per CDR3 protein. Of roughly 110,000 distinct CDR3 sequences listed, approximately 15% were seen once; the top ten hold less than 45%. Sequencing was performed on PBMCs or a T cell subset sorted from them (not recorded which). The receptors originated from a man in his late teens or twenties who had mild COVID-19 (a few samples of this study predate the infection). Cell type and time point are not known.

This clonotype was detected a few times. The chain is built from TRBV7-8 and TRBJ2-3; D gene unclear. The germline V gene encodes CDR1 SGHVS and CDR2 FQNEAQ. The CDR3 loop spans 13 amino acids. The V end lost 4 bases, the J end lost 4 bases, and 9 bases lay between the germline ends. CDR3 loop: CASSSSYPDTQYF. DNA for the CDR3: TGTGCCAGCAGCTCCAGCTATCCAGATACGCAGTATTTT.

This clonotype was picked up many times. The chain is built from TRBV4-3 and TRBJ2-1; TRBD1 might be the D (5 bases). The CDR3 covers 15 residues. In germline, CDR1 is LGHNA, CDR2 YSLEER. Between the trimmed V and J ends, which lost 1 base and 8 bases, there was a span of 15 bases. The CDR3 loop is CASSQVQGELDEQFF. The DNA of the CDR3 is TGCGCCAGCAGCCAAGTTCAAGGGGAACTGGATGAGCAGTTCTTC.

The chain recombines TRBV7-3 with TRBJ2-2; perhaps TRBD1 as D (5 bases). V dropped 4 bases and J dropped 6 bases, with 15 bases sitting between them. Germline CDR1 is SGHTA and CDR2 is FQGTGA. The CDR3 extends over 15 amino acids. The CDR3, as DNA: TGTGCCAGCAGCTCCAGCAGGGCTCTACCCGGGGAGCTGTTTTTT. Its translation: CASSSSRALPGELFF.

The sample holds one count of this clonotype. The rearrangement uses TRBV5-1 and TRBJ1-5, with D unresolved. The germline V gene has CDR1 SGHRS and CDR2 YFSETQ. The length of the CDR3 is 13 residues. Trimming took off 2 bases at V and 6 bases at J, with 9 bases between the two ends. In DNA, the CDR3 is TGCGCCAGCAGCTTCTTACCTACTCAGCCCCAGCATTTT. Its protein is CASSFLPTQPQHF.

This clonotype was found a few times. The gene calls are TRBV4-1 and TRBJ1-5; 7 bases are shared with TRBD1. Germline lookup yields CDR1 MGHRA and CDR2 YSYEKL. With 5 bases clipped from V and 0 bases from J, the junction kept 13 bases outside the gene matches. This CDR3 is built from 18 residues. The chain's CDR3 is CASSSEPTGVDSNQPQHF. The CDR3 region has the DNA TGCGCCAGCAGCTCCGAACCTACAGGGGTAGATAGCAATCAGCCCCAGCATTTT.

This clonotype has more than one count but fewer than ten. V and J are TRBV7-9 and TRBJ2-5, with D possibly called TRBD1 or TRBD2 (5 bases each). The V and J ends lost 2 bases and 6 bases respectively, with 16 bases between them. The CDR3 covers 15 residues. From germline, CDR1 is SEHNR and CDR2 FQNEAQ (reference sequence). CDR3 DNA sequence: TGTGCCAGCAGCTTAATAGGGCCAGGGAGAAAGACCCAGTACTTC. Its protein product is CASSLIGPGRKTQYF.

In its sample, this clonotype was seen a few times. The chain recombines TRBV4-1 with TRBJ1-1; D uncertain. There are 14 residues in the CDR3. V was pared by 0 bases and J by 6 bases, with 11 bases between. The germline V gene encodes CDR1 MGHRA and CDR2 YSYEKL. The CDR3 region has the DNA TGCGCCAGCAGCCAAGAATGGGGATTTGCTGAAGCTTTCTTT. Translated, it gives CASSQEWGFAEAFF.

The chain combines TRBV27 with TRBJ1-5; 7 positions agree with TRBD1. Trimming at V came to 2 bases and at J to 7 bases, leaving 5 bases not matched to a gene. The CDR3 is made up of 14 amino acids. Germline V gene data show CDR1 as MNHEY and CDR2 as SMNVEV (reference sequence). CDR3 loop: CASSLKGAGQPQHF. The CDR3 region has the DNA TGTGCCAGCAGTTTAAAGGGGGCTGGGCAGCCCCAGCATTTT.

This clonotype was seen more than once but under ten times. This rearrangement joins TRBV4-3 to TRBJ2-7; 10 positions agree with TRBD1. Germline assignment: CDR1 LGHNA and CDR2 YSLEER. V lost 0 bases to trimming and J lost 5 bases; unmatched junction nucleotides: 4. The CDR3 loop spans 15 amino acids. CDR3 nucleotides: TGCGCCAGCAGCCAAGAGGACAGGGGGAGAAACGAGCAGTACTTC. It is translated as CASSQEDRGRNEQYF.

The J gene is TRBJ2-3, the V gene TRBV7-2; 10 bases agree with TRBD2. The CDR3 loop spans 18 amino acids. Germline CDR1 SGHTA, CDR2 FQGNSA. The V gene end was trimmed by 0 bases and the J gene end by 2 bases; junction bases not matched to a gene: 8. In DNA form, the CDR3 reads TGTGCCAGCAGCTTAGCCCTCGGACTAGCGGAGGACACAGATACGCAGTATTTT. Translating it yields CASSLALGLAEDTDTQYF.

This chain links TRBV10-3 with TRBJ2-3, with 9 bases fitting TRBD1. Trimming removed 7 bases from V and 2 bases from J; junction bases left unmatched: 10. This CDR3 region has 16 residues. Germline CDR1 is ENHRY and CDR2 is SYGVKD. CDR3 region: CAITPGQGFSTDTQYF. Written as DNA, the CDR3 is TGTGCCATCACGCCGGGACAGGGTTTTTCCACAGATACGCAGTATTTT.

This clonotype was observed a handful of times. The J gene is TRBJ2-5, the V gene TRBV7-9, with 13 bases matching TRBD2. The CDR3 consists of 16 residues. Germline V gene sequence: CDR1 SEHNR, CDR2 FQNEAQ (reference sequence). With 4 bases clipped from V and 9 bases from J, the junction kept 11 bases outside the gene matches. CDR3 amino acids: CASSSSLTSGGAAQYF. CDR3 nucleotide sequence: TGTGCCAGCAGCTCATCCCTAACTAGCGGGGGGGCCGCCCAGTACTTC.

This clonotype came up many times. The chain carries TRBV5-8 and TRBJ2-3, with D tentatively TRBD2 (6 bases). The CDR3 has 15 residues. The V gene lost 0 bases and the J gene lost 3 bases, with 11 bases spanning the gap. Germline CDR1 reads SGHTS; CDR2 reads YDEGEE. In DNA, the CDR3 is TGTGCCAGCAGCTTGGCCACCGGGGGAACAGATACGCAGTATTTT. Amino acid sequence: CASSLATGGTDTQYF.

This clonotype was seen a handful of times. The chain employs TRBV12-3 or TRBV12-4 and TRBJ2-7; D is unclear. Trimming cost V 2 bases and J 3 bases, with 11 bases left between them. The CDR3 sequence is 14 residues long. The CDR3 DNA follows: TGTGCCAGCAGTTTATCGGGCGCATTCTACGAGCAGTACTTC. Translation gives CASSLSGAFYEQYF.

The chain combines TRBV7-8 with TRBJ2-3; D gene ambiguous. The CDR3 loop spans 15 amino acids. Between the trimmed V and J ends, which lost 2 bases and 5 bases, there was a span of 14 bases. Per the germline V gene, CDR1 is SGHVS and CDR2 is FQNEAQ. CDR3 loop: CASSLFEEIGDTQYF. The CDR3 nucleotides are TGTGCCAGCAGCTTATTCGAGGAGATCGGAGATACGCAGTATTTT.

A remark on this clonotype: A much larger clone is a single base away; this may be a read error. The rearrangement uses TRBV28 and TRBJ1-5; D ambiguous. Between the trimmed V and J ends, which lost 7 bases and 0 bases, there was a span of 7 bases. Per the germline V gene, CDR1 is MDHEN and CDR2 is SYDVKM. The CDR3 runs to 13 residues. CDR3 sequence reads: CASTGDSNQPQHF. The CDR3 nucleotides are TGTGCCAGCACCGGGGATAGCAATCAGCCCCAGCATTTT.

The chain joins TRBV7-6 to TRBJ2-5, with D perhaps matching TRBD2 (7 bases). Germline V CDR1 and CDR2: SGHVS, FNYEAQ. This CDR3 is built from 15 residues. V dropped 5 bases and J dropped 4 bases, with 17 bases sitting between them. CDR3 nucleotides: TGTGCCAGCAGCCATCGGGGGGCCCCCCGAGAGACCCAGTACTTC. This codes for CASSHRGAPRETQYF.

This clonotype was counted at least ten times. This sequence joins TRBV10-3 and TRBJ1-1; D gene ambiguous. This CDR3 has 15 residues. V lost 4 bases and J lost 0, with 12 bases in between. Germline loops: CDR1 ENHRY, CDR2 SYGVKD. CDR3 protein: CAISGIQGLNTEAFF. CDR3 coding DNA: TGTGCCATCAGTGGAATACAAGGGCTGAACACTGAAGCTTTCTTT.

This clonotype has just a few counts. The chain couples TRBV7-9 to TRBJ1-1; the D gene is possibly TRBD1 (6 bases). Trimming shortened V by 5 bases and J by 0 bases, and 13 bases separated the two germline ends. This CDR3 has 15 residues. The germline CDR1 and CDR2 sequences are SEHNR and FQNEAQ (reference sequence). CDR3 loop: CASSRRWDMNTEAFF. CDR3 DNA: TGTGCCAGCAGCCGAAGGTGGGACATGAACACTGAAGCTTTCTTT.

V and J are TRBV29-1 and TRBJ2-5; D uncertain. The CDR3 is 14 amino acids. V lost 0 bases to trimming and J lost 5 bases, with 13 bases between them. Germline V lookup: CDR1 SQVTM, CDR2 ANQGSEA. This CDR3 reads CSVEDWGRDETQYF. CDR3 nucleotide sequence: TGCAGCGTTGAAGATTGGGGTAGGGATGAGACCCAGTACTTC. The variable domain in full, completed from reference TRBV29-1 and TRBJ2-5, reads SAVISQKPSRDICQRGTSLTIQCQVDSQVTMMFWYRQQPGQSLTLIATANQGSEATYESGFVIDKFPISRPNLTFSTLTVSNMSPEDSSIYLCSVEDWGRDETQYFGPGTRLLVL.

This chain joins TRBV7-6 and TRBJ1-1; tentative D call: TRBD1 (6 bases). The CDR3 extends over 14 amino acids. V was cut by 2 bases and J by 5 bases, with 12 bases left in between. The germline gives CDR1 SGHVS, CDR2 FNYEAQ. The CDR3 DNA reads as TGTGCCAGCAGCTTATGGGGGGGCCGTACTGAAGCTTTCTTT. Translated, it gives CASSLWGGRTEAFF.

This clonotype came up a few times. The gene calls are TRBV12-3 or TRBV12-4 and TRBJ1-5, with D perhaps TRBD1 (5 bases). V was shortened by 6 bases and J by 5 bases, with 14 bases between the two germline ends. The CDR3 extends over 14 amino acids. The CDR3 sequence: CASSPRGEDQPQHF. In DNA form, the CDR3 reads TGTGCCAGCAGCCCCCGGGGCGAGGATCAGCCCCAGCATTTT.

V usage is TRBV9 and J usage is TRBJ2-3, with unresolved D. Germline lookup yields CDR1 SGDLS and CDR2 YYNGEE. This CDR3 contains 15 residues. Trimming removed 3 bases at V and 2 bases at J, with 13 bases between. The CDR3 DNA reads as TGTGCCAGCAGCGCCGATGGGGTTTACACAGATACGCAGTATTTT. Amino acids: CASSADGVYTDTQYF.

This clonotype came up a few times. The chain employs TRBV12-3 or TRBV12-4 and TRBJ2-7; 9 nucleotides agree with TRBD1. The CDR3 contains 14 residues. V dropped 2 bases and J dropped 7; count of bases not matched to a gene: 6. The CDR3 region has the DNA TGTGCCAGCAGTTTACGGGGACAGGGTTTTGAGCAGTACTTC. It encodes CASSLRGQGFEQYF.

The chain links TRBV6-5 to TRBJ2-7; no reliable D call. Germline CDR1 and CDR2: MNHEY and SVGAGI. V was pared by 2 bases and J by 4 bases, with 15 bases between. The CDR3 consists of 15 residues. The CDR3 nucleotides are TGTGCCAGCAGTTACGGTGTAGGGTTGGCATACGAGCAGTACTTC. It is translated as CASSYGVGLAYEQYF.

The table lists this clonotype with a few counts. This sequence joins TRBV7-9 and TRBJ2-1, with 12 bases fitting TRBD2. V lost 3 bases to trimming and J lost 4 bases; unmatched junction nucleotides: 4. There are 16 residues in the CDR3. Germline CDR1 is SEHNR and CDR2 is FQNEAQ (reference sequence). CDR3 nucleotide sequence: TGTGCCAGCAGCTTGACTAGCGGGGGCTATTACAATGAGCAGTTCTTC. Protein sequence: CASSLTSGGYYNEQFF.

Here the CDR3 reads CSALRTAGYTF. CDR3 nucleotides: TGCAGCGCCTTACGGACTGCCGGCTACACCTTC. This chain joins TRBV29-1 and TRBJ1-2, with D unresolved. CDR3 length: 11 residues. Germline CDR1 and CDR2: SQVTM and ANQGSEA. With 7 bases removed from V and 8 bases from J, the gap between germline ends came to 14 bases.